This TCR beta chain was sequenced in a study of cytomegalovirus exposure and HLA in healthy donors. The CDR3 runs 13 residues. Looked up from germline, CDR1 is MNHEY and CDR2 is SVGAGI. Germline trimming cut 5 bases from V and 7 bases from J; bases unmatched to any gene: 8. With regard to this clone: Its target is unknown.

At sampling all donors were nominally healthy, likely with unrecorded immune exposures. The PCR used 60 Vbeta and 13 Jbeta primers. The data were produced by immunoSEQ multiplex PCR, yet TCRdb's version contains in-frame clones alone and is incomplete. Of 60,000 or so clones in the sample, approximately 71% were seen once. Findings and limits, study-wide: It was assumed in the presence/absence analyses that sequencing depth was roughly uniform across donors. HLA-A and HLA-B allele assignments for most subjects were reportedly predicted accurately using TCR beta sequences.

The chain is built from TRBV6-5 and TRBJ2-7; TRBD1 matches at 7 bases. The sample consisted of PBMCs. This TCR derives from a woman in her thirties or forties in good health and CMV-seropositive. The CDR3 protein is CASSDGTEGEQYF. The CDR3 DNA reads TGTGCCAGCAGTGACGGGACAGAGGGGGAGCAGTACTTC.